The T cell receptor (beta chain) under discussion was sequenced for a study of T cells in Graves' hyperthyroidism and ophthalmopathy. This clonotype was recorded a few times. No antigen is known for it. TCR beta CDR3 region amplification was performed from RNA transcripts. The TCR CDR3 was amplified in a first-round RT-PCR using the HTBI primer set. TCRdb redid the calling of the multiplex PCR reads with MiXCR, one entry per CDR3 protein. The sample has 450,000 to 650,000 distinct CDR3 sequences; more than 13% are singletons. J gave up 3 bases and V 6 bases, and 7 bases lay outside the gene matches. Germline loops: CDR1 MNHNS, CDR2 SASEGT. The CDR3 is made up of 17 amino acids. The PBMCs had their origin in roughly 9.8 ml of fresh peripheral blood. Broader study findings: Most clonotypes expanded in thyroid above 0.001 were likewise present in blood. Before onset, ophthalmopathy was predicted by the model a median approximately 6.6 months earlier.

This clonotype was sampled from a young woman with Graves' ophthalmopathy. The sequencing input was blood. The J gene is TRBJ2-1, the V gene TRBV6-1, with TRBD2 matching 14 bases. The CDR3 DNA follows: TGTGCCAGCAGATCTCCGGGACTAGCGGGAGACTACAATGAGCAGTTCTTC. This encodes CASRSPGLAGDYNEQFF.